This TCR beta chain was recorded in a study of blood T cells in healthy people across ages. The study's findings and limits: Nothing was known about donor CMV status, and this possibly confounded expanded clonotype changes.

Using a J-beta primer mix together with a sample-barcoded 5' primer, a second PCR was run for roughly 6 to 12 cycles. A single record per CDR3 protein comes from TCRdb applying MiXCR to the 5' RACE reads. The sample lists hundreds of thousands of distinct CDR3 sequences; 49% were seen once. Worth noting for this clonotype: The target antigen is unknown.

The sequenced sample consisted of blood. The clonotype originates from a woman aged 60-75 years in good health.

This CDR3 is CASGRPDAPDGETQYF. DNA for the CDR3: TGTGCCAGCGGCCGCCCGGACGCGCCTGACGGGGAGACCCAGTACTTC. The genes are TRBV3-1 and TRBJ2-5; D is ambiguous. This CDR3 spans 16 amino acids. Germline CDR1 LGHDT, CDR2 YNNKEL (reference sequence). V lost 8 bases to trimming and J lost 5 bases, with 24 bases between them.